The 20 T cell receptor beta chains below come from one sample, sequenced in a study of T cell repertoires in cytomegalovirus infection. MiXCR, applied by TCRdb to the reads, yields one record per CDR3 protein. This sample carries some 900,000 distinct CDR3 sequences, approximately 30% of them seen once, and the ten largest clones take approximately 13%. No antigens are known for them. Source: cultured CD8+ T cells from PBMCs, taken from culture after CMV antigen stimulation. The receptors here all came from a human donor in good health (CMV status not recorded). Some clones in this sample may be carry-over from other donors' samples.

This sequence joins TRBV27 and TRBJ2-2; 7 bases agree with TRBD2. V lost 7 bases and J lost 7; bases outside the gene matches: 12. The CDR3 length is 15 residues. The germline V gene has CDR1 MNHEY and CDR2 SMNVEV (reference sequence). The CDR3, as DNA: TGTGCCAGCACCCCCTGGGGAGGGCGGGACGGGGAGCTGTTTTTT. Translation: CASTPWGGRDGELFF.

This clonotype was seen a few times. This chain links TRBV11-1 with TRBJ2-3; TRBD1 or TRBD2 may be the D gene (6 bases each). The CDR3 is made up of 14 amino acids. The V and J ends lost 1 base and 6 bases respectively, with 11 bases between them. The germline CDR1 and CDR2 sequences are SGHAT and FQDESV (reference sequence). Written as DNA, the CDR3 is TGTGCCAGCAGCTTAGGGGGGGCCCTTGATACGCAGTATTTT. Translating it yields CASSLGGALDTQYF. Supplemented by reference TRBV11-1 and TRBJ2-3, the full variable domain reads EAEVAQSPRYKITEKSQAVAFWCDPISGHATLYWYRQILGQGPELLVQFQDESVVDDSQLPKDRFSAERLKGVDSTLKIQPAELGDSAMYLCASSLGGALDTQYFGPGTRLTVL.

The chain joins TRBV5-5 to TRBJ2-4; D uncertain. V lost 0 bases to trimming and J lost 0 bases, with 13 bases between them. The germline CDR1 and CDR2 sequences are SGHKS and YYEKEE (reference sequence). The CDR3 totals 17 residues. Written as DNA, the CDR3 is TGTGCCAGCAGCTTGGATTGGGGTAGGATAGCCAAAAACATTCAGTACTTC. Translated: CASSLDWGRIAKNIQYF.

To note about this clonotype: This sequence may be a read error, since a much larger clone differs from it by one base. The rearrangement joins TRBV7-2 to TRBJ2-2, with D unclear. The CDR3 is made up of 19 amino acids. The germline V gene has CDR1 SGHTA and CDR2 FQGNSA. Trimming pared 1 base from V and 2 bases from J, leaving 20 bases between. The CDR3 reads CASSLGLTPEAVNTGELFF. The CDR3 DNA reads TGTGCCAGCAGCTTAGGGCTCACACCCGAGGCAGTTAACACCGGGGAGCTGTTTTTT.

This sequence joins TRBV4-1 and TRBJ1-1; no firm D call. Germline V gene sequence: CDR1 MGHRA, CDR2 YSYEKL. Trimming cost V 3 bases and J 1 base, with 9 bases left between them. The CDR3 is 14 amino acids. This chain's CDR3 is CASSHRAGNTEAFF. The CDR3 DNA reads as TGCGCCAGCAGCCACCGGGCAGGGAACACTGAAGCTTTCTTT.

Note on this clonotype: Possible read error: a much larger clone is one base away. The chain is built from TRBV7-9 and TRBJ1-1; D uncertain. Germline assignment: CDR1 SEHNR and CDR2 FQNEAQ (reference sequence). This CDR3 has 15 residues. The CDR3 DNA reads as TGTGCCACCAGCTTAATTATTTCGAGGGACACTGAAGCTTTCTTT. This translates into CATSLIISRDTEAFF.

The chain is built from TRBV7-8 and TRBJ2-1, with TRBD2 matching 7 bases. Germline-derived CDR1 and CDR2 are SGHVS and FQNEAQ. Trimming cost V 5 bases and J 8 bases; bases outside gene matches: 21. CDR3 length: 18 amino acids. CDR3 bases: TGTGCCAGCAGCCTAGGACTAGTGGGGTCCCCACCCGGGGATGAGCAGTTCTTC. Amino acids: CASSLGLVGSPPGDEQFF.

This clonotype showed up just a few times. This chain uses TRBV7-9 with TRBJ1-5; no firm D call. The germline V gene has CDR1 SEHNR and CDR2 FQNEAQ (reference sequence). CDR3 length: 15 residues. The ends were cut back, 3 bases at V and 0 bases at J, with 9 bases in the middle. DNA for the CDR3: TGTGCCAGCAGCTTGGAAGGAAGTAGCAATCAGCCCCAGCATTTT. Amino acids: CASSLEGSSNQPQHF.

The J gene is TRBJ2-2, the V gene TRBV6-5; D is unclear. The CDR3 runs 15 residues. Germline V CDR1 and CDR2: MNHEY, SVGAGI. Trimming left V 4 bases short and J 9 bases short, with 18 bases between. The CDR3 bases are TGTGCCAGCAGTTTCGACGCAACTGAACACCGGGAGCTGTTTTTT. This gives the protein CASSFDATEHRELFF.

The chain couples TRBV5-6 to TRBJ1-3, with D possibly TRBD1 on 6 matching bases. Germline V gene data show CDR1 as SGHDT and CDR2 as YYEEEE. This CDR3 comprises 14 residues. Trimming shortened V by 7 bases and J by 4 bases, and 15 bases separated the two germline ends. Here the CDR3 reads CASEGVMVGNTIYF. CDR3 bases: TGTGCCAGCGAGGGGGTGATGGTAGGAAACACCATATATTTT.

The chain combines TRBV4-1 with TRBJ2-7; 10 bases fit TRBD2. V lost 2 bases, J lost 9 bases, and 7 bases stayed unmatched. Germline-derived CDR1 and CDR2 are MGHRA and YSYEKL. CDR3 length: 14 residues. CDR3 bases: TGCGCCAGCAGCCAACCCGGGACTAGCGAGGCGCAGTACGTC. This encodes CASSQPGTSEAQYV.

The rearrangement links TRBV6-1 to TRBJ1-5; D gene unclear. The germline V gene has CDR1 MNHNS and CDR2 SASEGT. There are 12 residues in the CDR3. Trimming removed 6 bases from V and 5 bases from J, with 8 bases in between. The DNA of the CDR3 is TGTGCCAGCAGAGACGCTTATCAGCCCCAGCATTTT. Protein product: CASRDAYQPQHF.

As regards this clonotype: At one boundary the junction diverges from the germline segment, which might be a read error. The CDR3 region is CANSPRGTGELFF. The CDR3, as DNA: TGTGCCAATAGTCCACGGGGTACCGGGGAGCTGTTTTTT. The rearrangement uses TRBV19 and TRBJ2-2, with D possibly matching TRBD2 (5 bases). Germline loops: CDR1 LNHDA, CDR2 SQIVND (reference sequence). This CDR3 region has 13 residues.

This clonotype was seen a handful of times. The J gene is TRBJ1-5, the V gene TRBV12-3 or TRBV12-4; no definite D call. Trimming removed 3 bases at V and 2 bases at J, with 20 bases between. The CDR3 contains 18 residues. CDR3 sequence reads: CASSFVPVGLRGNQPQHF. CDR3 DNA sequence: TGTGCCAGCAGTTTTGTACCCGTGGGGTTACGAGGCAATCAGCCCCAGCATTTT.

A few counts support this clonotype. The rearrangement joins TRBV6-1 to TRBJ1-2; D is unclear. The CDR3 is 15 amino acids. V lost 4 bases and J 2 bases, leaving 14 bases between the germline ends. CDR1 and CDR2 from the germline V gene are MNHNS and SASEGT. Here the CDR3 DNA reads TGTGCCAGCAGTGGCCGGTCGGACGAGAACTATGGCTACACCTTC. Amino acids: CASSGRSDENYGYTF.

The table lists this clonotype with a few counts. A read error may explain this, as a much larger clone is one base away. The J gene is TRBJ2-7, the V gene TRBV7-2, with D tentatively TRBD1 (5 bases). Per germline, CDR1 SGHTA and CDR2 FQGNSA. This CDR3 contains 14 residues. The V gene lost 1 base and the J gene lost 1 base, with 8 bases spanning the gap. This CDR3 is CASSLVGPSYEQYF. The CDR3 DNA is TGTGCCAGCAGCTTAGTGGGGCCGTCCTACGAGCAGTACTTC.

J is TRBJ1-2 and V is TRBV5-5; D perhaps matches TRBD1 (5 bases). CDR1 is SGHKS, CDR2 YYEKEE, per germline (reference sequence). The CDR3 totals 13 residues. Deletions cut 3 bases from V and 8 bases from J, with 14 bases between. The CDR3 nucleotides read TGTGCCAGCAGCTCGGCTCCAGGGCTAGGCTACACCTTC. This translates into CASSSAPGLGYTF.

This clonotype has a handful of counts. V and J are TRBV7-2 and TRBJ1-2, with TRBD1 identical over 9 bases. The CDR3 has 18 amino acids. Germline CDR1 reads SGHTA; CDR2 reads FQGNSA. V was clipped by 3 bases and J by 6 bases; unmatched bases: 17. The CDR3 here is CASSFSRNWDRVENGYTF. In nucleotides, the CDR3 is TGTGCCAGCAGCTTCTCTAGAAATTGGGACAGGGTTGAAAATGGCTACACCTTC. Variable domain in full (rest from reference TRBV7-2 and TRBJ1-2): GAGVSQSPSNKVTEKGKDVELRCDPISGHTALYWYRQSLGQGLEFLIYFQGNSAPDKSGLPSDRFSAERTGGSVSTLTIQRTQQEDSAVYLCASSFSRNWDRVENGYTFGSGTRLTVV.

This clonotype was observed a handful of times. The chain uses TRBV11-1 and TRBJ2-7, with 7 bases lining up with TRBD1. Germline V gene lookup returns CDR1 SGHAT and CDR2 FQDESV (reference sequence). This CDR3 is built from 14 residues. Germline trimming cut 3 bases from V and 3 bases from J; bases unmatched to any gene: 5. CDR3 protein: CASSLNRGRYEQYV. For the CDR3, the DNA is TGTGCCAGCAGCTTGAACAGGGGCCGCTACGAGCAGTACGTC.

V gene TRBV12-3 or TRBV12-4 combines with J gene TRBJ1-1, with D perhaps TRBD1 (6 bases). There are 14 residues in the CDR3. V shed 6 bases and J shed 5 bases, with 16 bases lying between them. The CDR3 reads CASSPMDSQTEAFF. CDR3 nucleotide sequence: TGTGCCAGCAGCCCAATGGACAGTCAAACTGAAGCTTTCTTT.